Below, 17 T cell receptor beta chains from the same sample are listed, as sequenced in a study of PD-1 blockade in classical Hodgkin lymphoma. Method: immunoSEQ multiplex PCR; TCRdb's copy keeps in-frame clones and lacks some. The repertoire includes some 13,000 clones, 85% to 90% of them detected once, and under 45% sits in the top ten. Each of the patients experienced relapse following autologous stem cell transplantation, and their brentuximab vedotin exposure differed. The material was peripheral blood mononuclear cells (PBMCs), obtained at baseline. The receptors here all came from a human donor with classical Hodgkin lymphoma.

The V call is TRBV7-9, the J call TRBJ1-1, with TRBD1 matching over 8 bases. V dropped 5 bases and J dropped 8; count of bases not matched to a gene: 10. The CDR3 loop spans 14 amino acids. CDR1 is SEHNR, CDR2 FQNEAQ, per germline (reference sequence). CDR3 amino acids: CASSVGQGSSEAFF. CDR3 nucleotides: TGTGCCAGCAGCGTCGGACAGGGATCATCAGAAGCTTTCTTT.

V and J are TRBV28 and TRBJ2-2, with TRBD2 matching over 7 bases. Germline V gene sequence: CDR1 MDHEN, CDR2 SYDVKM. V dropped 6 bases and J dropped 0; count of bases not matched to a gene: 10. The length of the CDR3 is 17 residues. CDR3 in amino acids: CASRPLLARSNTGELFF. As DNA, the CDR3 is TGTGCCAGCAGGCCCCTACTAGCGCGATCGAACACCGGGGAGCTGTTTTTT. Together with reference TRBV28 and TRBJ2-2, the CDR3 gives the full variable domain: DVKVTQSSRYLVKRTGEKVFLECVQDMDHENMFWYRQDPGLGLRLIYFSYDVKMKEKGDIPEGYSVSREKKERFSLILESASTNQTSMYLCASRPLLARSNTGELFFGEGSRLTVL.

This sequence joins TRBV27 and TRBJ2-3; D ambiguous. The V end was cut by 8 bases, the J end by 1 base, with 4 bases between. This CDR3 is built from 11 residues. Germline assignment: CDR1 MNHEY and CDR2 SMNVEV (reference sequence). The CDR3 sequence is CASWGTDTQYF. CDR3 nucleotide sequence: TGTGCCAGCTGGGGCACAGATACGCAGTATTTT.

The chain couples TRBV23-1 to TRBJ2-5; maybe TRBD1 (6 bases). TRBV23-1 is designated an ORF whose function remains uncertain. The CDR3 sequence is 14 residues long. Trimming stripped 6 bases from V and 5 bases from J, with 16 bases between. In DNA, the CDR3 is TGCGCCAGCAGAGACAGAGGGGGACCTGAGACCCAGTACTTC. Protein sequence: CASRDRGGPETQYF.

V and J are TRBV13 and TRBJ2-3; D is uncertain. V was pared by 2 bases and J by 3 bases, with 6 bases between. CDR1 and CDR2 (germline): PRHDT, FYEKMQ (reference sequence). CDR3 length: 13 amino acids. The CDR3 protein is CASSLLGTDTQYF. CDR3 nucleotides: TGTGCCAGCAGCTTACTTGGGACAGATACGCAGTATTTT.

This clone is a singleton in its sample. This sequence joins TRBV6-5 and TRBJ2-7, with D perhaps TRBD1 (6 bases). Germline CDR1 is MNHEY and CDR2 is SVGAGI. The CDR3 covers 14 residues. The V end was cut by 2 bases, the J end by 4 bases, with 12 bases between. The CDR3 DNA is TGTGCCAGCAGTTACGTTGGGACACTTTACGAGCAGTACTTC. This translates into CASSYVGTLYEQYF.

This rearrangement joins TRBV7-3 to TRBJ2-5, with 9 nucleotides matching TRBD2. Germline CDR1 reads SGHTA; CDR2 reads FQGTGA. The CDR3 covers 16 residues. The trim removed 2 bases at V and 6 bases at J, leaving 10 bases unmatched. The CDR3 reads CASSLGGGAAIKTQYF. As DNA, the CDR3 is TGTGCCAGCAGCTTAGGCGGGGGGGCCGCAATAAAGACCCAGTACTTC.

J is TRBJ2-1 and V is TRBV7-9; D is possibly TRBD2 (6 bases). V dropped 3 bases and J dropped 0 bases, with 6 bases sitting between them. CDR3 length: 14 residues. In germline, CDR1 is SEHNR, CDR2 FQNEAQ (reference sequence). DNA of the CDR3: TGTGCCAGCAGCTTCGGGGGCTCCTACAATGAGCAGTTCTTC. Its protein product is CASSFGGSYNEQFF.

This clone was seen only once. The J gene is TRBJ1-1, the V gene TRBV7-9; no clear D. V was cut by 7 bases and J by 1 base, with 13 bases left in between. Looked up from germline, CDR1 is SEHNR and CDR2 is FQNEAQ (reference sequence). CDR3 length: 14 amino acids. The CDR3 region is CASTPNAGNTEAFF. The CDR3 nucleotides read TGTGCCAGCACACCTAATGCGGGGAACACTGAAGCTTTCTTT. The full variable domain, its missing parts supplied by reference TRBV7-9 and TRBJ1-1, is DTGVSQNPRHKITKRGQNVTFRCDPISEHNRLYWYRQTLGQGPEFLTYFQNEAQLEKSRLLSDRFSAERPKGSFSTLEIQRTEQGDSAMYLCASTPNAGNTEAFFGQGTRLTVV.

This sequence joins TRBV6-5 and TRBJ2-3; 10 bases fit TRBD2. The ends lost 6 bases at V and 2 bases at J; junction bases unmatched: 5. CDR1 MNHEY and CDR2 SVGAGI come from the germline V gene. The CDR3 loop spans 15 amino acids. This chain's CDR3 is CASRLLAGFTDTQYF. In DNA, the CDR3 is TGTGCCAGCAGACTACTAGCGGGGTTCACAGATACGCAGTATTTT.

This clone has only one observation. The chain joins TRBV6-5 to TRBJ1-1, with 8 bases lining up with TRBD1. The CDR3 loop spans 13 amino acids. CDR1 and CDR2 from the germline V gene are MNHEY and SVGAGI. With V trimmed by 6 bases and J by 3 bases, 3 bases remained unmatched. This chain's CDR3 is CASSSTGDTEAFF. DNA for the CDR3: TGTGCCAGCAGCTCGACAGGGGACACTGAAGCTTTCTTT.

The chain combines TRBV5-1 with TRBJ2-1; D is unclear. V was clipped by 3 bases and J by 9 bases, with 7 bases between them. The length of the CDR3 is 11 residues. Germline CDR1 reads SGHRS; CDR2 reads YFSETQ. The CDR3 sequence is CASSSPVEQFF. In DNA, the CDR3 is TGCGCCAGCAGCTCACCGGTTGAGCAGTTCTTC.

The chain uses TRBV5-6 and TRBJ2-7; 9 bases match TRBD2. The CDR3 contains 12 residues. The V gene's germline CDR1 is SGHDT and CDR2 YYEEEE. V trimming: 0 bases; J trimming: 12 bases; junction bases outside the gene matches: 4. Written as DNA, the CDR3 is TGTGCCAGCAGCTTGGGCGATAGCGGGGGGTACTTC. As protein: CASSLGDSGGYF. Full variable domain (remainder filled in from reference TRBV5-6 and TRBJ2-7): DAGVTQSPTHLIKTRGQQVTLRCSPKSGHDTVSWYQQALGQGPQFIFQYYEEEERQRGNFPDRFSGHQFPNYSSELNVNALLLGDSALYLCASSLGDSGGYFGPGTRLTVT.

Here the CDR3 reads CAWDPGLGADTQYF. Written as DNA, the CDR3 is TGTGCCTGGGATCCGGGACTAGGGGCAGATACGCAGTATTTT. This rearrangement joins TRBV30 to TRBJ2-3; 8 positions agree with TRBD2. V was clipped by 5 bases and J by 4 bases; unmatched bases: 8. CDR1 GTSNPN and CDR2 SVGIG come from the germline V gene (reference sequence). This CDR3 has 14 residues.

The chain combines TRBV5-1 with TRBJ1-1; 12 nucleotides align to TRBD1. CDR1 SGHRS and CDR2 YFSETQ come from the germline V gene. J gave up 4 bases and V 4 bases, and 5 bases lay outside the gene matches. The CDR3 runs to 15 residues. CDR3 DNA sequence: TGCGCCAGCAGCACCGGGACAGGGGGCCTCACTGAAGCTTTCTTT. Translated, it gives CASSTGTGGLTEAFF.

This clone was found once. The chain uses TRBV18 and TRBJ2-5; 7 nucleotides agree with TRBD1. CDR3 size: 15 residues. CDR1 and CDR2 (germline): KGHSH, LQKENI. Trimming at V came to 3 bases and at J to 2 bases, leaving 6 bases not matched to a gene. The CDR3 DNA follows: TGTGCCAGCTCACCCAACCGGGACAGACAAGAGACCCAGTACTTC. It specifies CASSPNRDRQETQYF.

CDR3: CASSQDFAGRMGEAFF. Written as DNA, the CDR3 is TGTGCCAGCAGCCAAGATTTTGCAGGGCGGATGGGTGAAGCTTTCTTT. The chain couples TRBV4-2 to TRBJ1-1, with a possible D match to TRBD1 (5 bases). Trimming left V 0 bases short and J 7 bases short, with 18 bases between. Germline CDR1 and CDR2: LGHNA and YNFKEQ. This CDR3 has 16 amino acids.